These T cell receptor beta chains were read from a single sample in a study of CD8+ T cells in alopecia areata. Here immunoSEQ multiplex PCR was the method, and the copy in TCRdb shows in-frame clones only, minus some. This table holds some 180,000 clones, 51% found once. The sample here was CD8+ T cells sorted from blood, taken at week 52, from a patient treated with tofacitinib. The receptors were gathered from a human donor with alopecia areata. CDR3s include the opening cysteine and the closing phenylalanine or tryptophan. Fields, in order: D gene, V gene, clone size, J gene, CDR3 protein, CDR3 DNA. D genes are given only for firm matches. Some rows have no size entry. The others give once, few or many, or a class for an expanded clone.

TRBD1,TRBV9,-,TRBJ2-7,CASSVAVGQGAGEQYF,TGTGCCAGCAGCGTAGCGGTGGGCCAGGGGGCTGGCGAGCAGTACTTC
-,TRBV7-8,-,TRBJ2-7,CASRGRRGYEQYF,TGTGCCAGCAGGGGACGCCGGGGGTACGAGCAGTACTTC
TRBD1,TRBV5-6,-,TRBJ2-5,CASSWTGAVETQYF,TGTGCCAGCAGCTGGACAGGGGCGGTCGAGACCCAGTACTTC
-,TRBV5-4,-,TRBJ1-2,CASSLDRGPVFGGYTF,TGTGCCAGCAGCTTGGATCGGGGGCCGGTATTTGGTGGCTACACCTTC
TRBD2,TRBV13,-,TRBJ2-2,CASRLAVGELFF,TGTGCCAGCAGACTAGCGGTCGGGGAGCTGTTTTTT
-,TRBV5-1,-,TRBJ2-3,CASSFPNSAGTDTQYF,TGCGCCAGCAGCTTCCCGAACAGCGCGGGCACAGATACGCAGTATTTT
-,TRBV13,-,TRBJ2-7,CASSSATGQVEQYF,TGTGCCAGCAGCTCCGCCACAGGGCAGGTCGAGCAGTACTTC
-,TRBV27,-,TRBJ1-1,CASSGDGSSEAFF,TGTGCCAGCAGTGGGGACGGATCTTCTGAAGCTTTCTTT
-,TRBV29-1,-,TRBJ2-7,CSVEADKCYEQYF,TGCAGCGTTGAGGCAGACAAATGCTACGAGCAGTACTTC
-,TRBV29-1,-,TRBJ2-3,CSVTVGSTDTQYF,TGCAGCGTCACTGTGGGTAGCACAGATACGCAGTATTTT
-,TRBV29-1,-,TRBJ2-2,CSARDSPGAGELFF,TGCAGCGCACGGGACTCGCCGGGGGCCGGGGAGCTGTTTTTT
TRBD2,TRBV9,few,TRBJ2-2,CASSPLTGTSVTGELFF,TGTGCCAGCAGCCCATTAACCGGGACTAGCGTCACCGGGGAGCTGTTTTTT
TRBD1,TRBV2,-,TRBJ1-2,CAGGTGGYGYTF,TGTGCCGGCGGGACAGGAGGCTATGGCTACACCTTC
TRBD1,TRBV5-1,few,TRBJ2-5,CASSFPDREKGSETQYF,TGCGCCAGCAGCTTCCCCGACAGGGAAAAGGGTTCAGAGACCCAGTACTTC
-,TRBV15,-,TRBJ2-7,CATSRVPGYEQYF,TGTGCCACCAGCAGAGTGCCGGGTTACGAGCAGTACTTC
-,TRBV5-1,few,TRBJ2-7,CASSSITVRGSYEQYF,TGCGCCAGCAGCTCCATAACGGTGAGGGGGTCCTACGAGCAGTACTTC
-,TRBV5-4,few,TRBJ2-7,CASSSDGPYEQYF,TGTGCCAGCAGCTCAGACGGGCCCTACGAGCAGTACTTC
TRBD2,TRBV30,-,TRBJ2-3,CAWSLAGVYTDTQYF,TGTGCCTGGAGTCTAGCGGGGGTGTACACAGATACGCAGTATTTT
-,TRBV29-1,-,TRBJ2-7,CSGPRTHEQYF,TGCAGCGGCCCTAGGACCCACGAGCAGTACTTC
-,TRBV5-6,-,TRBJ2-7,CASSLAGYSYEQYF,TGTGCCAGCAGCTTGGCGGGATACTCCTACGAGCAGTACTTC
TRBD1,TRBV7-9,-,TRBJ1-1,CASTPSAGRQGRSTEAFF,TGTGCCAGCACTCCTAGCGCGGGCAGACAGGGACGGAGCACTGAAGCTTTCTTT
-,TRBV13,-,TRBJ2-7,CASTKGSYEQYF,TGTGCCAGCACGAAGGGCTCCTACGAGCAGTACTTC
TRBD1,TRBV5-1,-,TRBJ1-4,CASSLIQGTEKLFF,TGCGCCAGCAGCTTAATACAGGGGACTGAAAAACTGTTTTTT
-,TRBV4-3,-,TRBJ1-4,CASSQVTAANEKLFF,TGCGCCAGCAGCCAAGTGACAGCGGCTAATGAAAAACTGTTTTTT
-,TRBV4-3,-,TRBJ1-1,CASSQDTGGHTEAFF,TGCGCCAGCAGCCAAGATACGGGGGGACACACTGAAGCTTTCTTT
TRBD1,TRBV7-2,few,TRBJ2-2,CASSSTGVAGELFF,TGTGCCAGCAGCTCGACAGGGGTCGCCGGGGAGCTGTTTTTT
-,TRBV23-1,-,TRBJ2-7,CASSPGDEQYF,TGCGCCAGCAGTCCGGGCGACGAGCAGTACTTC
TRBD1,TRBV5-4,-,TRBJ1-5,CASSSDRGQDQPQHF,TGTGCCAGCAGTTCGGACAGGGGACAAGATCAGCCCCAGCATTTT
-,TRBV29-1,few,TRBJ1-4,CSVEMALGANEKLFF,TGCAGCGTTGAAATGGCCCTTGGGGCTAATGAAAAACTGTTTTTT
TRBD2,TRBV4-2,-,TRBJ2-3,CASSQEGVAGGLQDTQYF,TGTGCCAGCAGCCAAGAAGGGGTAGCGGGGGGACTGCAGGATACGCAGTATTTT
-,TRBV6-1,-,TRBJ2-2,CASGGRDTGELFF,TGTGCCAGCGGGGGCAGGGACACCGGGGAGCTGTTTTTT
-,TRBV30,-,TRBJ2-3,CAWSVGNPHDTQYF,TGTGCCTGGAGTGTCGGGAACCCACATGATACGCAGTATTTT
TRBD1,TRBV13,-,TRBJ1-2,CASSKWDREGGYTF,TGTGCCAGCAGCAAATGGGACAGGGAGGGTGGCTACACCTTC
-,TRBV2,few,TRBJ1-5,CASTPEEYSNQPQHF,TGTGCCAGCACTCCCGAGGAGTATAGCAATCAGCCCCAGCATTTT
-,TRBV7-9,-,TRBJ1-2,CASSLGEEGLVYGYTF,TGTGCCAGCAGCTTAGGTGAAGAGGGGCTTGTCTATGGCTACACCTTC
TRBD2,TRBV11-2,-,TRBJ2-3,CASSFPRGGTDTQYF,TGTGCCAGCAGCTTCCCCCGGGGGGGCACAGATACGCAGTATTTT
TRBD1,TRBV27,-,TRBJ1-6,CASSSTGTGNSPLHF,TGTGCCAGCAGTTCGACCGGGACAGGGAATTCACCCCTCCACTTT
-,TRBV6-1,few,TRBJ2-3,CASSRLGGDTQYF,TGTGCCAGCAGCCGACTAGGGGGAGATACGCAGTATTTT
-,TRBV30,-,TRBJ2-7,CAWRNPSHLYEQYF,TGTGCCTGGAGAAACCCGAGTCACCTATACGAGCAGTACTTC
-,TRBV6-5,-,TRBJ1-1,CASSYSASRTEAFF,TGTGCCAGCAGTTACTCAGCATCAAGGACTGAAGCTTTCTTT
-,TRBV20-1,-,TRBJ1-1,CSASLQAEAFF,TGCAGTGCTAGCCTACAAGCTGAAGCTTTCTTT
TRBD2,TRBV27,-,TRBJ2-3,CASSLYSGLAGPGTDTQYF,TGTGCCAGCAGTTTATATTCGGGACTAGCGGGGCCGGGCACAGATACGCAGTATTTT